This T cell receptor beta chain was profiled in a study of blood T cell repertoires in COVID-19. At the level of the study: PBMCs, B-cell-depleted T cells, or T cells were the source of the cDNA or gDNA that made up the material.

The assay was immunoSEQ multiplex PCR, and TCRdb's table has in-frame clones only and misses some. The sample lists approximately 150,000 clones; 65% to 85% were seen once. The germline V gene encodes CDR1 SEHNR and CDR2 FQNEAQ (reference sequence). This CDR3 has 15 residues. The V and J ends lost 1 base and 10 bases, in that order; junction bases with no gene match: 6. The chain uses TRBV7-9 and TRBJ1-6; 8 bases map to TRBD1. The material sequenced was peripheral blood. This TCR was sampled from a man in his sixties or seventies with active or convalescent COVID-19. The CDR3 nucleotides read TGTGCCAGCAGCTTAGTCGGACAGGGAGGATCACCCCTCCACTTT. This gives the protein CASSLVGQGGSPLHF. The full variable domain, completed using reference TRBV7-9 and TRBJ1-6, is DTGVSQNPRHKITKRGQNVTFRCDPISEHNRLYWYRQTLGQGPEFLTYFQNEAQLEKSRLLSDRFSAERPKGSFSTLEIQRTEQGDSAMYLCASSLVGQGGSPLHFGNGTRLTVT.